This TCR beta chain is drawn from a study of long-term antiretroviral therapy in people with HIV (dated 2022 in TCRdb). Turning to the overall study: The earliest samples were collected about a decade before the 2015 WHO recommendation for immediate ART, when ART was typically delayed until CD4 counts fell. A retrospective serial study tested whether ART initiation and durable HIV suppression were associated with changes in peripheral blood TRB repertoire composition and diversity. Eleven of the 30 participants with HIV were female. From some 30 adults with confirmed HIV infection, the cohort provided approximately 190 cryopreserved PBMC samples, gathered serially across a mean of around 6 years (range 1-12). No cross-contamination during QIAcube processing turned up in test extractions that ran a monoclonal T-cell line alongside about 35 polyclonal samples. What the study reported, not specific to this receptor: The samples span the years 2004 to 2017, and the ART regimens used at that time may not be as effective as current regimens. The repertoire was dominated across all time points by expanded TRB clones identified before ART initiation, although this dominance was seen to fluctuate and to decrease in many PLHIV after ART. No data were available on ART adherence, viral resistance or therapy changes, limiting inferences about post-ART repertoire changes. Because pre-ART samples had limited cell numbers, unsorted PBMC were profiled rather than sorted CD4+ and CD8+ T cells. Starting ART was linked to a significant rise in TRB diversity, yet even with long-term ART the diversity remained significantly lower than in transplant donor controls. HIV repertoires had narrower CDR3 length ranges than controls, and the network structure suggested an antigen-experienced repertoire that shifted only slightly toward naive after ART. Because PBMC availability was limited, only the TCR beta chain was sequenced, with no alpha chain pairing.

From its cysteine to its phenylalanine, the CDR3 spans 17 amino acids. The CDR3 DNA has 51 bases and is translated from base 1. The germline V gene (reference sequence) specifies MNHEY as CDR1 and SMNVEV as CDR2. V is cut by 3 bases and J by 0 bases, and the space between the germline ends is 18 bases. In regard to this clone: The antigen it binds to is not known. Base qualities are not recorded, but no much larger clone differs from it by a single base.

Inclusion was restricted to participants for whom at least one PBMC sample before ART initiation and at least two post-ART samples were available. Treatment was received in the United States of America by all participants with HIV. Cryopreserved samples of about 0.95-11 million PBMC were thawed and washed before DNA extraction. At the time of the earliest PBMC sample, participants with HIV were aged between about 23 and 54 years. Each participant contributed PBMC samples from 1-4 timepoints before ART initiation and 2-8 timepoints after ART initiation, with a median of 7 samples. For every participant, serial HIV viral load, CD4+ T-cell count, ART history and demographic data were obtained. Using a Qiagen kit on a QIAcube, genomic DNA was extracted from unsorted PBMC, with samples processed in batches of 12. Sequencing of the TRB variable region was done with the immunoSEQ hsTCRB v3.0 assay at survey level resolution. A depth of roughly 40,000-55,000 T-cell genomes per sample was targeted for TRB sequencing. An Illumina MiSeq with a v3 150-cycle kit was used to sequence the pooled TRB libraries. Per the authors' processing: Repertoire analysis was run in R within a reproducible Nextflow workflow that covered QC, data transformation and analysis. LymphoSeq2, an R package for exploring AIRR-Seq data, was used to implement the custom analyses. Several samples that produced fewer than 5000 total TRB sequences were removed, so fewer than 200 HIV repertoires were analyzed. Among the 180 to 200 retained HIV repertoires, some 60 were collected before ART initiation and approximately 130 were collected after ART initiation. Repertoires were downsampled to 5000 TRB nucleotide sequences, and summary statistics were averaged over 100 downsampling iterations. The analysis kept only TRB sequences whose CDR3 regions were at least seven amino acids long. Two measures captured diversity: a Shannon entropy-derived clonality score and the Gini coefficient. In repertoire networks, the top 5000 CDR3 amino acid sequences were linked whenever an edit distance of one separated two sequences. For TRB CDR3 amino acid sequences, antigen specificity groups and MHC restriction were predicted with GLIPH2. To flag known associations with CMV, EBV, HIV or tissue antigens, CDR3 amino acid sequences were compared against VDJdb and McPAS-TCR. Pre-ART, post-ART and control groups were compared with Wilcoxon signed-rank tests and Holm-Bonferroni correction. In TCRdb, the immuneACCESS table is reduced to in-frame sequences with V and J assigned. These tables do not hold every clone; where another copy was compared, an unresolved V gene accounts for under half, and the others remain unexplained. D and trimming come from the DNA, and the V and J calls and clone size come from that table. Present in this sample are 35,000 to 45,000 clones, 82% of which were seen just once. Roughly 13% of the sample goes to the ten largest clones.

The clonotype was recovered from a young man with HIV. The V and J genes are TRBV27 and TRBJ2-7; confidence is insufficient to name the D gene. Sequenced material: unsorted PBMCs, taken 0.3 years after starting antiretroviral therapy. The CDR3 loop reads CASSFRPPRPISYEQYF. The DNA sequence is given as TGTGCCAGCAGTTTCCGACCTCCCCGGCCGATCTCCTACGAGCAGTACTTC.